The source of this TCR beta chain is a study of shared clonotypes between healthy human individuals (dated by TCRdb to 2018 to 2020). For context, the study as a whole: A couple of women and three men aged 18 to 49 years were included in the cohort. Between about 0.94 and 8.9 billion PBMCs per donor were obtained by leukapheresis. To estimate repertoire size and how much clonotypes are shared between individuals, the study performed deep sequencing of blood TCR repertoires from 4 to 6 healthy adults. To increase sequencing depth and limit assay-specific biases, TCR repertoire library preparation and sequencing were carried out by different laboratories using diverse techniques. For each donor, three plates each were used for CD4 naive and CD4 memory, two plates were used for CD8 naive, and one plate was used for CD8 memory.

TCR CDR3 regions were amplified from genomic DNA by multiplex PCR using the deep immunoSEQ assay. Genomic DNA extracted from each cell subset was distributed evenly over all wells of several immunoSEQ 96-well plates, and each plate served as one replicate. For sorted subsets, each replicate PCR was loaded with 150 to 250 ng genomic DNA, equivalent to about 30,000 T cell genomes. Purified libraries were quantified with a Qubit 3.0 fluorometer, sized on a Bioanalyzer 2100, and re-quantified with the KAPA Library Quantification kit. A separate single-read 150-cycle Illumina NextSeq 550 flow cell was used to sequence each immunoSEQ 96-well plate. The study's processing was this. The immunoSEQ output contained only junctional sequences without quality scores, so filtering could not match that applied to full-length reads. Sequences were annotated with PyIR, a Python wrapper for IgBLAST v1.9, using IMGT germline references to assign V/J genes and CDR3. Reads with weak V/J assignments (E-value above 1e-6), missing CDR3, stop codons, out-of-frame junctions, or ambiguous translated residues were removed. V3J clonotypes were defined as sequences sharing the same inferred V gene, J gene, and CDR3 amino acid sequence. The percentage overlap between two repertoires was calculated by dividing the number of shared unique clonotypes by the size of the smaller repertoire. Richness of each repertoire was evaluated using RTK rarefaction, the Chao1 estimator, and Recon v2.1 estimates of unobserved clonotypes. Generation probabilities for all TCRbeta clonotypes obtained by the gDNA method from a handful of donors were computed using OLGA. The immuneACCESS repertoire file appears here via TCRdb, limited to in-frame rearrangements. These files lack a portion of the clones; in checked studies, under half of the deficit traces to unresolved V genes, and the cause of the others is not known. From that table come the V and J calls and clone size; the DNA was used to work out D and trimming. The table for this sample lists about 1.1 million clones; around three quarters of them were counted only once. Approximately 0.5% of the sample is in the top ten clones.

Healthy HIV-negative adults with no recently reported acute infections or vaccinations were included as donors. Only Caucasian adults living in Nashville, Tennessee, USA were represented among the donors. CD4+ T cells were enriched by magnetic negative selection; naive cells were then positively selected on CD45RA, and the negative fraction formed the memory subset. Blood was obtained by leukapheresis, after which PBMCs were separated by Ficoll-Histopaque density gradient centrifugation and cryopreserved in liquid nitrogen vapor phase. Analytical flow cytometry was used to check the purity and quantity of every magnetically sorted T cell population. Genomic DNA was isolated from every sorted fraction and measured by UV absorbance on a Nanodrop 2000c. Concerning this clone: The clone's antigen remains unknown. Nothing much larger sits one base from this clone, and base qualities are not available.

The CDR3 numbers 15 residues from cysteine through phenylalanine. The read is trimmed to its CDR3 DNA, 45 bases read in frame from base 1. As encoded in the germline V gene, CDR1 is SGHRS while CDR2 is YFSETQ. V loses 0 bases of germline sequence and J loses 4 bases, and the interval between the two ends is 13 bases. The study at large found these results: Because the study included a small number of donors, the genetic and exposure-history diversity represented was limited. Approximately 5% of naive CD4, around 3.6% of naive CD8, 2% to 2.5% of memory CD4, and less than 0.45% of memory CD8 clonotypes were shared across several donors. Naive subsets generally had larger estimated clonotype richness than memory subsets did. Sampling was restricted to blood, and TCR repertoires in tissue are likely to differ from TCR repertoires in blood. Compared with non-shared clonotypes, clonotypes shared by all four sorted-subset donors had higher generation probabilities. Rarefaction of sorted-subset datasets indicated incomplete sequencing despite the large sequencing depth. Based on pairwise subsampling, the degree of clonotype sharing among donors was expected to be affected by sequencing depth.

This chain is built from TRBV5-1 and TRBJ1-1, with TRBD1 tentatively as D gene (5 bases match). The specimen sequenced was memory CD4+ T cells from PBMCs. The cell subset or site label corresponds to: CD45RA-negative fraction. The receptor's source is a man aged 18 to 30 in good health. Some clones in this sample may be carry-over from other donors' samples. The CDR3 loop reads CASSLGQGLGTEAFF. The nucleotide sequence is given as TGCGCCAGCAGCTTGGGTCAGGGCCTGGGCACTGAAGCTTTCTTT.